One and the same sample provided the 26 T cell receptor beta chains below, sequenced in a study of high-grade serous ovarian cancer treatment subgroups. The protocol was immunoSEQ multiplex PCR, while the TCRdb copy is restricted to in-frame clones and leaves out a portion. Here the sample spans about 28,000 clones, around 80% being singletons. Tumor samples were obtained before definitive surgery or chemotherapy. Sequencing was performed on tumor tissue. The receptor source for this set is a human donor with high-grade serous ovarian cancer.

The rearrangement uses TRBV2 and TRBJ2-3; TRBD2 matches 11 bases. Germline V gives CDR1 SNHLY, CDR2 FYNNEI. This CDR3 contains 16 residues. V shed 8 bases, J shed 6 bases, and the junction held 13 bases outside the gene matches. The CDR3 sequence: CASGPSSGRLSDTQYF. CDR3 DNA sequence: TGTGCCAGCGGGCCGTCTAGCGGGAGGTTGTCGGATACGCAGTATTTT.

This chain connects TRBV27 to TRBJ2-6, with D unclear. This CDR3 is 13 amino acids long. The V end was cut by 7 bases, the J end by 4 bases, with 8 bases between. Germline lookup yields CDR1 MNHEY and CDR2 SMNVEV (reference sequence). Here the CDR3 DNA reads TGTGCCAGCAACTTCTGGGGGGCCAACGTCCTGACTTTC. Translated: CASNFWGANVLTF.

This clone was seen a handful of times. The rearrangement links TRBV19 to TRBJ2-5; D call uncertain. The CDR3 length is 11 residues. Germline values: CDR1 LNHDA, CDR2 SQIVND (reference sequence). The V gene lost 2 bases and the J gene lost 5 bases, with 3 bases spanning the gap. The CDR3 DNA follows: TGTGCCAGTAGTATAAGGGAGACCCAGTACTTC. Translating gives CASSIRETQYF. Drawing the rest from reference TRBV19 and TRBJ2-5, the complete variable domain is DGGITQSPKYLFRKEGQNVTLSCEQNLNHDAMYWYRQDPGQGLRLIYYSQIVNDFQKGDIAEGYSVSREKKESFPLTVTSAQKNPTAFYLCASSIRETQYFGPGTRLLVL.

The chain has TRBV7-3 and TRBJ2-7; tentatively, D is TRBD1 or TRBD2 (6 bases each). CDR1 SGHTA and CDR2 FQGTGA come from the germline V gene. Trimming cost V 1 base and J 0 bases, with 19 bases left between them. The CDR3 extends over 18 amino acids. The CDR3 bases are TGTGCCAGCAGCTTAAGCACCCGGGGGCCCCTTAGCTCCTACGAGCAGTACTTC. It codes for CASSLSTRGPLSSYEQYF.

The rearrangement joins TRBV7-5 to TRBJ2-1; TRBD2 is the table's D call and was not checked against the DNA. TRBV7-5 is assigned pseudogene status. There are 14 residues in the CDR3. The CDR3 bases are TGTGCCAGAAGCTTTGCGGGAGGTGGCAATGAGCAGTTCTTC. Its translation: CARSFAGGGNEQFF.

V is TRBV19 and J is TRBJ1-4; D is undetermined. Germline CDR1 and CDR2: LNHDA and SQIVND (reference sequence). Trimming left V 3 bases short and J 0 bases short, with 5 bases between. CDR3 length: 14 residues. The CDR3 nucleotides are TGTGCCAGTAGTATTGGGGCAACTAATGAAAAACTGTTTTTT. This gives the protein CASSIGATNEKLFF.

This clone has more than one count but fewer than ten. The rearrangement links TRBV28 to TRBJ2-2; no clear D gene. Germline V gene lookup returns CDR1 MDHEN and CDR2 SYDVKM. The CDR3 has 15 residues. Trimming cost V 5 bases and J 6 bases, with 16 bases left between them. Here the CDR3 reads CASSTNTLGAGELFF. As DNA, the CDR3 is TGTGCCAGCAGTACAAACACATTAGGAGCCGGGGAGCTGTTTTTT.

The CDR3 DNA sequence: TGCAGCGTTGGGCTAGCGGGAGGAACCATGAACGAGCAGTACTTC. It is translated as CSVGLAGGTMNEQYF. The chain uses TRBV29-1 and TRBJ2-7, with 11 bases identical to TRBD2. The CDR3 loop spans 15 amino acids. V was pared by 4 bases and J by 5 bases, with 10 bases of the junction left unmatched. Germline assignment: CDR1 SQVTM and CDR2 ANQGSEA.

The chain employs TRBV11-2 and TRBJ2-7; the match to TRBD2 covers 9 bases. V dropped 4 bases and J dropped 4; count of bases not matched to a gene: 8. The CDR3 is made up of 15 amino acids. In germline, CDR1 is SGHAT, CDR2 FQNNGV. The CDR3 sequence is CASSSGTSYTYEQYF. The CDR3 DNA reads as TGTGCCAGCAGCTCGGGGACTAGCTATACTTACGAGCAGTACTTC. The whole variable domain, remainder taken from reference TRBV11-2 and TRBJ2-7, is EAGVAQSPRYKIIEKRQSVAFWCNPISGHATLYWYQQILGQGPKLLIQFQNNGVVDDSQLPKDRFSAERLKGVDSTLKIQPAKLEDSAVYLCASSSGTSYTYEQYFGPGTRLTVT.

This clone was found a few times. The chain has TRBV5-1 and TRBJ1-1; tentative D call: TRBD1 (5 bases). CDR1 and CDR2 (germline): SGHRS, YFSETQ. V was trimmed by 4 bases and J by 0 bases, leaving 10 bases between them. This CDR3 spans 14 amino acids. The CDR3 coding sequence is TGCGCCAGCAGCCCGGACACTTTGAACACTGAAGCTTTCTTT. Encoded protein: CASSPDTLNTEAFF.

The gene calls are TRBV2 and TRBJ2-7, with no clear D. The V end lost 1 base, the J end lost 1 base, and 8 bases lay between the germline ends. The CDR3 loop spans 14 amino acids. Germline values: CDR1 SNHLY, CDR2 FYNNEI. As DNA, the CDR3 is TGTGCCAGCAGTGAAGTGCAGGCGTCCTACGAGCAGTACTTC. This gives the protein CASSEVQASYEQYF. Complete variable domain (other parts from reference TRBV2 and TRBJ2-7): EPEVTQTPSHQVTQMGQEVILRCVPISNHLYFYWYRQILGQKVEFLVSFYNNEISEKSEIFDDQFSVERPDGSNFTLKIRSTKLEDSAMYFCASSEVQASYEQYFGPGTRLTVT.

This chain uses TRBV15 with TRBJ2-5; D may match TRBD1 or TRBD2 (5 bases each). Germline assignment: CDR1 LNHNV and CDR2 YYDKDF (reference sequence). With 0 bases removed from V and 5 bases from J, the gap between germline ends came to 10 bases. The CDR3 has 14 amino acids. CDR3 amino acids: CATSRDQGGETQYF. CDR3 nucleotides: TGTGCCACCAGCAGAGATCAGGGCGGGGAGACCCAGTACTTC.

The J gene is TRBJ2-7, the V gene TRBV14; no reliable D call. V was shortened by 1 base and J by 6 bases, with 7 bases between the two germline ends. The CDR3 has 12 residues. The germline V gene encodes CDR1 SGHDN and CDR2 FVKESK. As DNA, the CDR3 is TGTGCCAGCAGCCAAGTAGCTACCGAGCAGTACTTC. The encoded protein is CASSQVATEQYF.

Concerning this clone: The junction shows a germline mismatch at one end, possibly a read error. The chain joins TRBV10-3 to TRBJ2-7; a weak D match, TRBD2 (6 bases). This CDR3 is 13 amino acids long. Germline V lookup: CDR1 ENHRY, CDR2 SYGVKD. Here the CDR3 DNA reads TGTGCCATCTGGGACTTGTCCCTTTACGAGCGGTACTTC. Translated: CAIWDLSLYERYF.

This sequence joins TRBV30 and TRBJ1-1; no reliable D call. The V and J ends lost 1 base and 4 bases respectively, with 7 bases between them. The CDR3 has 12 residues. From germline, CDR1 is GTSNPN and CDR2 SVGIG (reference sequence). The CDR3 bases are TGTGCCTGGAGTGCCGGGGTCACTGAAGCTTTCTTT. Its protein product is CAWSAGVTEAFF.

This rearrangement joins TRBV27 to TRBJ1-2; 12 positions agree with TRBD1. Trimming at V came to 5 bases and at J to 8 bases, leaving 9 bases not matched to a gene. This CDR3 comprises 15 residues. The germline V gene encodes CDR1 MNHEY and CDR2 SMNVEV (reference sequence). The CDR3 sequence: CASSIARDRGRGYTF. The CDR3 DNA follows: TGTGCCAGCAGTATAGCCCGGGACAGGGGGCGCGGCTACACCTTC.

The chain is built from TRBV6-6 and TRBJ2-3, with 11 bases lining up with TRBD2. Trimming removed 2 bases from V and 4 bases from J; junction bases left unmatched: 5. The CDR3 sequence is 16 residues long. CDR1 is MNHNY, CDR2 SVGAGI, per germline (reference sequence). This CDR3 is CASSYHGTSGPDTQYF. CDR3 sequence (DNA): TGTGCCAGCAGTTACCATGGGACTAGCGGCCCAGATACGCAGTATTTT.

The V and J genes are TRBV2 and TRBJ1-1; weak D call: TRBD1 (5 bases). Germline CDR1 reads SNHLY; CDR2 reads FYNNEI. V shed 11 bases and J shed 2 bases, with 12 bases lying between them. The CDR3 loop spans 12 amino acids. The CDR3 sequence is CAGGYRNTEAFF. The CDR3 region has the DNA TGTGCCGGGGGGTATCGTAACACTGAAGCTTTCTTT.

The chain has TRBV29-1 and TRBJ2-7; D not resolved. V was cut by 4 bases and J by 0 bases, with 13 bases left in between. This CDR3 has 14 amino acids. Per the germline V gene, CDR1 is SQVTM and CDR2 is ANQGSEA. The DNA of the CDR3 is TGCAGCGTTGTAGGAGATCCCCTCTCCTACGAGCAGTACTTC. As protein: CSVVGDPLSYEQYF.

The CDR3 loop is CASSLSQNNYGYTF. The CDR3 region has the DNA TGCGCCAGCAGCTTGAGTCAGAATAACTATGGCTACACCTTC. The genes are TRBV5-1 and TRBJ1-2, with D unresolved. Germline V lookup: CDR1 SGHRS, CDR2 YFSETQ. This CDR3 is built from 14 residues. The ends were cut back, 1 base at V and 1 base at J, with 8 bases in the middle.

CDR3 protein: CASSLALQETQYF. CDR3 bases: TGTGCCAGCAGTCTCGCCCTCCAAGAGACCCAGTACTTC. V is TRBV7-6 and J is TRBJ2-5; no clear D. Trimming stripped 6 bases from V and 1 base from J, with 9 bases between. CDR1 and CDR2 (germline): SGHVS, FNYEAQ. The CDR3 runs to 13 residues.

The J gene is TRBJ1-1, the V gene TRBV12-5; D is perhaps TRBD1 (5 bases). The V gene's germline CDR1 is LGHNT and CDR2 FRNRAP. V lost 2 bases and J 0 bases, leaving 16 bases between the germline ends. This CDR3 comprises 17 residues. The CDR3 nucleotides are TGTGCTAGTGGTTTGCAATCCAGGCAGGGTATGAACACTGAAGCTTTCTTT. This encodes CASGLQSRQGMNTEAFF.

This clone was seen only a few times. J is TRBJ1-2 and V is TRBV7-9; D not certain. Germline CDR1 reads SEHNR; CDR2 reads FQNEAQ (reference sequence). V lost 0 bases and J 6 bases, leaving 8 bases between the germline ends. The CDR3 length is 13 residues. CDR3 coding DNA: TGTGCCAGCAGCTTAGCCTCTCATGATGGCTACACCTTC. Its protein product is CASSLASHDGYTF.

The chain carries TRBV20-1 and TRBJ2-1; D not resolved. Germline CDR1 reads DFQATT; CDR2 reads SNEGSKA (reference sequence). The germline V and J ends were trimmed by 3 bases and 13 bases, with 13 bases remaining between them. The CDR3 spans 11 residues. CDR3 coding DNA: TGCAGTGCTAGGGACGACTCGAGACAGTTCTTC. Amino acids: CSARDDSRQFF.

The chain uses TRBV7-6 and TRBJ2-7; 9 bases are shared with TRBD2. Germline V gene lookup returns CDR1 SGHVS and CDR2 FNYEAQ. Trimming cost V 5 bases and J 2 bases; bases outside gene matches: 4. The CDR3 length is 14 residues. The CDR3 reads CASSKTSGAYEQYF. For the CDR3, the DNA is TGTGCCAGCAGCAAGACTAGCGGAGCCTACGAGCAGTACTTC.

CDR3 region: CASSPLISGSYEQYF. The DNA for the CDR3 is TGTGCCAGCAGCCCGTTGATAAGCGGCAGCTACGAGCAGTACTTC. This chain uses TRBV4-2 with TRBJ2-7; D is possibly TRBD2 (5 bases). The V gene lost 4 bases and the J gene lost 3 bases, with 16 bases spanning the gap. The CDR3 extends over 15 amino acids. Germline V gene sequence: CDR1 LGHNA, CDR2 YNFKEQ.